This T cell receptor (beta chain) was captured by sequencing in a study of identifying expanded T cells in peripheral blood. Study-wide points: Clone count variance between roughly two-week samples rose with total template count. Differentially abundant clones: roughly 1.2 between replicates, 16.4 at 2 to 3 weeks, 19 to 20 at four.

There are 14 residues in the CDR3. Trimming pared 4 bases from V and 0 bases from J, leaving 7 bases between. The germline CDR1 and CDR2 sequences are SGHDT and YYEEEE. No infections or other immune events were documented during collection. This clone has ten or more counts. As yet, its antigen is unknown. Profiling relied on immunoSEQ multiplex PCR, and the TCRdb table lists in-frame clones only, not all of them. The sample lists about 100,000 clones, 75% to 90% occurring once. The specimen sequenced was blood. V is TRBV5-6 and J is TRBJ1-4; no clear D. This sequence originates from a person aged 18-69 years in good health. Written as DNA, the CDR3 is TGTGCCAGCAGCCTGCTTGCAACTAATGAAAAACTGTTTTTT. Amino acids: CASSLLATNEKLFF.